A single sample is the source of the 24 T cell receptor beta chains below, sequenced in a study of blood T cell repertoires in COVID-19. This table comes from immunoSEQ multiplex PCR, and its TCRdb copy is limited to in-frame clones, with some not included. The repertoire holds over 130,000 clones, with approximately 86% as singletons. The sample was peripheral blood. These receptors came from a human donor in a cohort sampled during active COVID-19.

This clone came up many times. The V call is TRBV11-1, the J call TRBJ2-7, with D possibly TRBD2 on 6 matching bases. Germline V gene lookup returns CDR1 SGHAT and CDR2 FQDESV (reference sequence). V was clipped by 3 bases and J by 0 bases, with 12 bases between them. This CDR3 spans 15 amino acids. CDR3 coding DNA: TGTGCCAGCAGCTTGGCGGGGTTCATCTCCTACGAGCAGTACTTC. This gives the protein CASSLAGFISYEQYF.

J is TRBJ2-3 and V is TRBV27; 14 bases are shared with TRBD2. With 5 bases clipped from V and 2 bases from J, the junction kept 6 bases outside the gene matches. This CDR3 contains 17 residues. CDR1 MNHEY and CDR2 SMNVEV come from the germline V gene (reference sequence). The CDR3 DNA follows: TGTGCCAGCAGTCCCAGGACTAGCGGGAGGAACACAGATACGCAGTATTTT. Translation: CASSPRTSGRNTDTQYF.

This chain links TRBV7-2 with TRBJ1-5; 7 bases align to TRBD1. Trimming cost V 3 bases and J 7 bases; bases outside gene matches: 9. The germline CDR1 and CDR2 sequences are SGHTA and FQGNSA. The CDR3 runs to 15 residues. DNA for the CDR3: TGTGCCAGCAGCTTGCTGACAGGGCTCAACCAGCCCCAGCATTTT. Its translation is CASSLLTGLNQPQHF.

This chain connects TRBV6-1 to TRBJ2-7; TRBD2 is a possible D gene (5 bases). The CDR3 is made up of 17 amino acids. CDR1 is MNHNS and CDR2 is SASEGT in the germline V gene. V was pared by 0 bases and J by 0 bases, with 15 bases between. DNA of the CDR3: TGTGCCAGCAGTGAAGCTACGGGTACCACTAGCTCCTACGAGCAGTACTTC. Encoded protein: CASSEATGTTSSYEQYF.

This rearrangement joins TRBV7-9 to TRBJ1-4, with 10 bases lining up with TRBD1. With 3 bases clipped from V and 8 bases from J, the junction kept 6 bases outside the gene matches. This CDR3 is built from 15 residues. In germline, CDR1 is SEHNR, CDR2 FQNEAQ (reference sequence). The CDR3 loop is CASSFGQGGREKLFF. The CDR3 DNA sequence: TGTGCCAGCAGCTTTGGACAGGGGGGGAGAGAAAAACTGTTTTTT.

The V call is TRBV19, the J call TRBJ2-5; TRBD2 aligns across 7 bases. This CDR3 is 14 amino acids long. Germline V CDR1 and CDR2: LNHDA, SQIVND (reference sequence). The V segment lost 6 bases and the J segment 1 base; nucleotides outside the gene matches: 5. CDR3 nucleotide sequence: TGTGCCAGTAGCATGAGCGGGGCCCAAGAGACCCAGTACTTC. Translated: CASSMSGAQETQYF.

This chain joins TRBV2 and TRBJ1-4, with a possible D match to TRBD1 (5 bases). The V gene lost 7 bases and the J gene lost 6 bases, with 12 bases spanning the gap. This CDR3 spans 13 amino acids. The germline V gene encodes CDR1 SNHLY and CDR2 FYNNEI. CDR3 protein: CASNRQLDEKLFF. CDR3 DNA: TGTGCCAGCAATCGACAGCTAGATGAAAAACTGTTTTTT.

The V and J genes are TRBV28 and TRBJ2-4, with 12 positions matching TRBD2. V lost 1 base to trimming and J lost 1 base; unmatched junction nucleotides: 8. The CDR3 runs 19 residues. In germline, CDR1 is MDHEN, CDR2 SYDVKM. The CDR3 protein is CASSLYRLAGGGAKNIQYF. The CDR3 DNA reads as TGTGCCAGCAGTTTATATCGGCTAGCGGGAGGGGGGGCCAAAAACATTCAGTACTTC. The entire variable domain, with the rest obtained from reference TRBV28 and TRBJ2-4, is as follows: DVKVTQSSRYLVKRTGEKVFLECVQDMDHENMFWYRQDPGLGLRLIYFSYDVKMKEKGDIPEGYSVSREKKERFSLILESASTNQTSMYLCASSLYRLAGGGAKNIQYFGAGTRLSVL.

Of note for this clone: The sample has other DNA sequences that encode this CDR3 too. V gene TRBV7-3 combines with J gene TRBJ2-3; D is undetermined. The germline V gene encodes CDR1 SGHTA and CDR2 FQGTGA. Deletions cut 3 bases from V and 0 bases from J, with 4 bases between. This CDR3 comprises 13 residues. In DNA form, the CDR3 reads TGTGCCAGCAGCTTGCAGAGCACAGATACGCAGTATTTT. The encoded protein is CASSLQSTDTQYF.

This clone was counted a few times. This chain uses TRBV5-1 with TRBJ2-1, with TRBD1 identical over 7 bases. The ends lost 0 bases at V and 8 bases at J; junction bases unmatched: 8. The CDR3 consists of 15 residues. Germline lookup yields CDR1 SGHRS and CDR2 YFSETQ. The CDR3 protein is CASSLGQGNSHEQFF. For the CDR3, the DNA is TGCGCCAGCAGCTTGGGACAGGGTAACAGCCATGAGCAGTTCTTC.

The V call is TRBV6-6, the J call TRBJ2-7; TRBD2 matches 9 bases. Germline V gene sequence: CDR1 MNHNY, CDR2 SVGAGI (reference sequence). Trimming took 7 bases from V and 12 from J; bases not matched to a gene: 16. The length of the CDR3 is 14 residues. Here the CDR3 DNA reads TGTGCCAGCATCGAGCGGGGGGTCGACTACACCCCGTACTTC. Its protein is CASIERGVDYTPYF.

This chain links TRBV27 with TRBJ2-7; 9 bases are shared with TRBD2. Looked up from germline, CDR1 is MNHEY and CDR2 is SMNVEV (reference sequence). V lost 2 bases to trimming and J lost 3 bases; unmatched junction nucleotides: 8. There are 16 residues in the CDR3. The CDR3 protein is CASSLRRSGRIYEQYF. The CDR3 nucleotides read TGTGCCAGCAGTTTAAGAAGGAGCGGGAGGATCTACGAGCAGTACTTC.

The V gene is TRBV29-1, the J gene TRBJ2-3; no definite D call. V was shortened by 6 bases and J by 0 bases, with 13 bases between the two germline ends. The CDR3 runs 14 residues. Germline values: CDR1 SQVTM, CDR2 ANQGSEA. The CDR3 DNA sequence: TGCAGCGTCACAGACGGCCCTAGCACAGATACGCAGTATTTT. It translates to CSVTDGPSTDTQYF.

V is TRBV7-2 and J is TRBJ2-5; D may be TRBD1 (6 bases). The CDR3 contains 14 residues. Germline-derived CDR1 and CDR2 are SGHTA and FQGNSA. Trimming stripped 8 bases from V and 5 bases from J, with 18 bases between. The CDR3 nucleotides read TGTGCCAGCGCTACCGAGACAGGATCTGAGACCCAGTACTTC. Protein: CASATETGSETQYF.

This clone was counted once. J is TRBJ2-2 and V is TRBV2; D is uncertain. Germline V gives CDR1 SNHLY, CDR2 FYNNEI. The V gene lost 8 bases and the J gene lost 2 bases, with 12 bases spanning the gap. The CDR3 sequence is 14 residues long. The CDR3 spells CASGETKNTGELFF. Here the CDR3 DNA reads TGTGCCAGCGGAGAGACGAAAAACACCGGGGAGCTGTTTTTT.

The chain employs TRBV28 and TRBJ2-7; D possibly corresponds to TRBD2 (6 bases). CDR3 size: 12 residues. Germline V lookup: CDR1 MDHEN, CDR2 SYDVKM. The V end lost 6 bases, the J end lost 3 bases, and 9 bases lay between the germline ends. Written as DNA, the CDR3 is TGTGCCAGCAGAGCTAGCGACTACGAGCAGTACTTC. Translation: CASRASDYEQYF.

This clone was seen a handful of times. This chain connects TRBV5-4 to TRBJ2-5; D is possibly TRBD2 (7 bases). This CDR3 has 15 residues. The ends were cut back, 0 bases at V and 2 bases at J, with 11 bases in the middle. The germline V gene encodes CDR1 SGHNT and CDR2 YYREEE (reference sequence). CDR3 in amino acids: CASSLGGGQQETQYF. The CDR3 nucleotides are TGTGCCAGCAGCTTGGGGGGGGGACAACAAGAGACCCAGTACTTC.

The rearrangement uses TRBV19 and TRBJ2-1; 11 bases agree with TRBD2. J gave up 7 bases and V 8 bases, and 13 bases lay outside the gene matches. Germline V gene data show CDR1 as LNHDA and CDR2 as SQIVND (reference sequence). This CDR3 is 16 amino acids long. For the CDR3, the DNA is TGTGCCAGTTCTGACGTACTAGCGGGAGTTGGGAATGAGCAGTTCTTC. Translated, it gives CASSDVLAGVGNEQFF.

The V and J genes are TRBV6-5 and TRBJ1-5; 7 positions match TRBD1. Per the germline V gene, CDR1 is MNHEY and CDR2 is SVGAGI. With 5 bases clipped from V and 3 bases from J, the junction kept 4 bases outside the gene matches. The CDR3 has 14 residues. CDR3 coding DNA: TGTGCCAGCAGTCTGGGACAGTTCAATCAGCCCCAGCATTTT. Translation gives CASSLGQFNQPQHF.

This clone was picked up one time. The chain uses TRBV5-4 and TRBJ2-3; no clear D gene. Germline V CDR1 and CDR2: SGHNT, YYREEE (reference sequence). V was trimmed by 1 base and J by 5 bases, leaving 14 bases between them. This CDR3 has 15 amino acids. The CDR3 DNA is TGTGCCAGCAGCTTGAAAGGCAGGTGGATAGATACGCAGTATTTT. Translation: CASSLKGRWIDTQYF.

The J gene is TRBJ1-4, the V gene TRBV6-6; TRBD1 matches at 10 bases. Germline V gene sequence: CDR1 MNHNY, CDR2 SVGAGI (reference sequence). This CDR3 is built from 18 residues. V lost 5 bases to trimming and J lost 5 bases; unmatched junction nucleotides: 14. The chain's CDR3 is CASSLTGGGRPGNEKLFF. The CDR3 region has the DNA TGTGCCAGCAGTCTGACAGGGGGCGGACGACCGGGGAATGAAAAACTGTTTTTT.

The chain couples TRBV12-3 or TRBV12-4 to TRBJ1-5; D might be TRBD1 (5 bases). The CDR3 runs to 13 residues. The ends were cut back, 6 bases at V and 4 bases at J, with 10 bases in the middle. In DNA form, the CDR3 reads TGTGCCAGCAGCTTAAGGGGTAATCAGCCCCAGCATTTT. This codes for CASSLRGNQPQHF.

This rearrangement joins TRBV5-6 to TRBJ1-2, with D possibly being TRBD1 (6 bases). Germline CDR1 is SGHDT and CDR2 is YYEEEE. The CDR3 runs to 12 residues. Trimming removed 4 bases at V and 4 bases at J, with 8 bases between. The CDR3 nucleotides read TGTGCCAGCAGCCTACAGGGCTATGGCTACACCTTC. It codes for CASSLQGYGYTF.

This clone occurred once. J is TRBJ1-6 and V is TRBV10-3; the D gene is possibly TRBD1 (5 bases). Germline CDR1 ENHRY, CDR2 SYGVKD. The CDR3 sequence is 15 residues long. Trimming removed 10 bases at V and 9 bases at J, with 22 bases between. CDR3 sequence (DNA): TGTGCCACTAATGATAACTCAGGACATGGTTCACCCCTCCACTTT. Its protein product is CATNDNSGHGSPLHF.